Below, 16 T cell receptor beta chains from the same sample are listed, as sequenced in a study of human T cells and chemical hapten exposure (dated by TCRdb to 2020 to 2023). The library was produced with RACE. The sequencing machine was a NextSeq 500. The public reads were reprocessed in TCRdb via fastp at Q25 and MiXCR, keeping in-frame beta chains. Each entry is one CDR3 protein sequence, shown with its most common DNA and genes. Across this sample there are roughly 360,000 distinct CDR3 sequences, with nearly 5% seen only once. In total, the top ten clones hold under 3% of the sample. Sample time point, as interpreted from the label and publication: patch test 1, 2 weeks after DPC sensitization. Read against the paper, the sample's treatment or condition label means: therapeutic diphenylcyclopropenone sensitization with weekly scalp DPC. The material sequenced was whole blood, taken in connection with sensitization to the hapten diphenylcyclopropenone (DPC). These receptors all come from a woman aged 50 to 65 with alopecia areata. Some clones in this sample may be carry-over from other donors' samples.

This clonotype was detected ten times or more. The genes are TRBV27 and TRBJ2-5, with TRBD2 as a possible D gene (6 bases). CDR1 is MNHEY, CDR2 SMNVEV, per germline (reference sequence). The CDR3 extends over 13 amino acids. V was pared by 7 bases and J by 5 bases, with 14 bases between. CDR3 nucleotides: TGTGCCAGCACCCCGGACTACGGGGAGACCCAGTACTTC. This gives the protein CASTPDYGETQYF.

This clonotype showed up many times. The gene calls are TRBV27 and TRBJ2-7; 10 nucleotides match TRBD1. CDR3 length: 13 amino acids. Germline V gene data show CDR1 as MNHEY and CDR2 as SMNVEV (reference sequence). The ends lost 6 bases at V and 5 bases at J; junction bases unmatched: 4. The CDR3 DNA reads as TGTGCCAGCAGACCGGGACAGGGGAACGAGCAGTACTTC. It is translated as CASRPGQGNEQYF.

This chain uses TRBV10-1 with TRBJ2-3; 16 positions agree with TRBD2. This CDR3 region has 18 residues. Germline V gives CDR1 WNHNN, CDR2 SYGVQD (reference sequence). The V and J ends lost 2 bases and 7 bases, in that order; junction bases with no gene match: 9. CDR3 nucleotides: TGCGCCAGCAGTGAGACCGGGACTAGCGGGAGGGCCCCTCATACGCAGTATTTT. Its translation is CASSETGTSGRAPHTQYF.

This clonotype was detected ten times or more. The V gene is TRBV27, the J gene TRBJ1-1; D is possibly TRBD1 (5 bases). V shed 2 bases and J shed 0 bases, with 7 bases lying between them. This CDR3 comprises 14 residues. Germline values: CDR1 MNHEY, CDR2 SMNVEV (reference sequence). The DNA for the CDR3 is TGTGCCAGCAGTTTACAGGGCATGAACACTGAAGCTTTCTTT. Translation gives CASSLQGMNTEAFF.

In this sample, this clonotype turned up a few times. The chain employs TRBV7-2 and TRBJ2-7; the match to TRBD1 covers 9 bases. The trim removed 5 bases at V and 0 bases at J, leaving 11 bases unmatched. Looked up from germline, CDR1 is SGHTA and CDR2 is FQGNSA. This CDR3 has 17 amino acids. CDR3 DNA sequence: TGTGCCAGCAGCCTCTTTGCCGGGACAGGGTCCTCCTACGAGCAGTACTTC. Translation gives CASSLFAGTGSSYEQYF.

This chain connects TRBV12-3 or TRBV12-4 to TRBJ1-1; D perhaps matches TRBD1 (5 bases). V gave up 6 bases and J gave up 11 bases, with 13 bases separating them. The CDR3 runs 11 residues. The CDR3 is CASRLTGLAFF. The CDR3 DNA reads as TGTGCCAGCAGACTTACAGGTCTCGCTTTCTTT.

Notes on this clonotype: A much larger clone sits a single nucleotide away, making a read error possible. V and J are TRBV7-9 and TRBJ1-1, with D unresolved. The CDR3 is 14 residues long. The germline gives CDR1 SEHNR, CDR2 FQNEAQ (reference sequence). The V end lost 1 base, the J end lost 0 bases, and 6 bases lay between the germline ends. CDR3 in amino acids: CASSLERMNTEAFF. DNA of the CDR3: TGTGCCAGCAGCTTAGAGAGGATGAACACTGAAGCTTTCTTT.

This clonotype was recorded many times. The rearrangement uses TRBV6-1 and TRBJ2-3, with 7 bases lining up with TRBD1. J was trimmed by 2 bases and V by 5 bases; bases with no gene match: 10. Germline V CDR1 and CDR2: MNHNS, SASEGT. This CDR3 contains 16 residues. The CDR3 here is CASSPPPQGFTDTQYF. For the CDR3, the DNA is TGTGCCAGCAGTCCTCCTCCACAGGGGTTCACAGATACGCAGTATTTT.

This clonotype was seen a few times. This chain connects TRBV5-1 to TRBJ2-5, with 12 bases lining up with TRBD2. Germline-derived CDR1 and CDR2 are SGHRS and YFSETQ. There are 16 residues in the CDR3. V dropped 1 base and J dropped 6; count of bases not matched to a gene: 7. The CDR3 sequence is CASSLQTSGSLKTQYF. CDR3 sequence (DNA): TGCGCCAGCAGCTTGCAGACTAGCGGGAGTTTGAAGACCCAGTACTTC.

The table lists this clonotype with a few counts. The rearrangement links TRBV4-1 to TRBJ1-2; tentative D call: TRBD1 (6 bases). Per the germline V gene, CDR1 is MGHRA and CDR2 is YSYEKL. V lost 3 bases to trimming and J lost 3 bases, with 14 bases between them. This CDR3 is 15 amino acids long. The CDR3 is CASSQDRDTHYGYTF. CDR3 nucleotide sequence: TGCGCCAGCAGCCAGGACCGGGACACTCACTATGGCTACACCTTC.

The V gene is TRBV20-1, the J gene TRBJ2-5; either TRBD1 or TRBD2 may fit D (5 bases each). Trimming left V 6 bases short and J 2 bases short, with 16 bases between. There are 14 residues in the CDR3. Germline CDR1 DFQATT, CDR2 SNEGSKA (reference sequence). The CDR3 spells CSAPQGDRQETQYF. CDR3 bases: TGCAGTGCCCCGCAGGGAGACAGACAAGAGACCCAGTACTTC.

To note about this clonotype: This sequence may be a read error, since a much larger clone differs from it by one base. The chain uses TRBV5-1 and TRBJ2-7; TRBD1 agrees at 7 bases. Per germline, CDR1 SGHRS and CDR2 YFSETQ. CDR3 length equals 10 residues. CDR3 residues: CASGLWNRGF. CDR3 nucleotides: TGCGCCAGCGGCTTGTGGAACAGGGGCTTC. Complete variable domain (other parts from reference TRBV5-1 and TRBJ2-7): KAGVTQTPRYLIKTRGQQVTLSCSPISGHRSVSWYQQTPGQGLQFLFEYFSETQRNKGNFPGRFSGRQFSNSRSEMNVSTLELGDSALYLCASGLWNRGFGPGTRLTVT.

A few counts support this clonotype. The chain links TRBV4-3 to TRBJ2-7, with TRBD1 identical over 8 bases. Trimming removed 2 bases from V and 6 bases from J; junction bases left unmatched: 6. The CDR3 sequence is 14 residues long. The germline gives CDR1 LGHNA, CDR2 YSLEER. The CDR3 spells CASSQFAGGAEQYF. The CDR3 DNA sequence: TGCGCCAGCAGCCAATTTGCAGGGGGCGCCGAGCAGTACTTC.

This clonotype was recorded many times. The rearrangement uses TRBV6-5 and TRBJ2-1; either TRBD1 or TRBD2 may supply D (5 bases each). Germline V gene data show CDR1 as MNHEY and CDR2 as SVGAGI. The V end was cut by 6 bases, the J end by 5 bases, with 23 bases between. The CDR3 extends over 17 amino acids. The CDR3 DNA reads TGTGCCAGCAGGGGAAGAATTACTAGGGGTATAAACAATGAGCAGTTCTTC. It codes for CASRGRITRGINNEQFF.

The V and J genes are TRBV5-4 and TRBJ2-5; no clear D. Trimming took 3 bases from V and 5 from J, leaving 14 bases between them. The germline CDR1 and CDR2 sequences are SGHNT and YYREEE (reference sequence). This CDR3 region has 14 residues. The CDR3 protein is CASSSEVRSETQYF. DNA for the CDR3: TGTGCCAGCAGCTCAGAGGTACGTTCGGAGACCCAGTACTTC.

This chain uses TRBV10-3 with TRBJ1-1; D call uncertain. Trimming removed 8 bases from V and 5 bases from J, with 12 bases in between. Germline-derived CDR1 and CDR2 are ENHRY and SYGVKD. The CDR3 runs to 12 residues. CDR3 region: CAIRRLGTEAFF. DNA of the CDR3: TGTGCCATCCGGCGCCTAGGGACTGAAGCTTTCTTT.